This is a list of T cell receptor beta chains from one sample in a study of regulatory T cells in long-lasting Graves disease. MiXCR, applied by TCRdb to the multiplex PCR reads, yields one record per CDR3 protein. This sample has around 460,000 distinct CDR3 sequences, with 12% to 15% found just once. This sample also belongs to another study, concerning T cells in Graves' hyperthyroidism and ophthalmopathy.

Here the sequenced sample was peripheral blood mononuclear cells (PBMCs), taken at new diagnosis, from a patient treated with antithyroid drugs. The receptors originated from a woman aged 50 to 65 with Graves disease. Each CDR3 is given with its conserved first and last residue. D genes are given only for firm matches. Size is omitted from some rows. Given values are once, few, many or a class for expanded clones.

D: -
J: TRBJ2-2
V: TRBV7-9
size: few
CDR3: CASRPGSGTGELFF
DNA: TGTGCCAGCAGACCAGGGTCCGGCACCGGGGAGCTGTTTTTT

D: TRBD1
J: TRBJ1-1
V: TRBV7-9
size: many
CDR3: CASRSTGLGPGEAFF
DNA: TGTGCCAGCAGATCGACAGGGCTCGGCCCCGGTGAAGCTTTCTTT

D: -
J: TRBJ1-1
V: TRBV2
size: many
CDR3: CASWSTEAFF
DNA: TGTGCCAGCTGGAGTACTGAAGCTTTCTTT

D: -
J: TRBJ1-5
V: TRBV2
size: many
CDR3: CASRSREGNQPQHF
DNA: TGTGCCAGCAGAAGCAGGGAAGGCAATCAGCCCCAGCATTTT

D: TRBD2
J: TRBJ2-1
V: TRBV11-1
size: many
CDR3: CASRLAGGRDEQFF
DNA: TGTGCCAGCAGGTTAGCGGGAGGGCGCGATGAGCAGTTCTTC

D: -
J: TRBJ1-2
V: TRBV2
size: many
CDR3: CASSIMSGGYGYTF
DNA: TGTGCCAGCAGTATAATGTCGGGGGGGTATGGCTACACCTTC

D: TRBD1
J: TRBJ2-7
V: TRBV3-1
size: few
CDR3: CASSRTGEEYEQYF
DNA: TGTGCCAGCAGCCGGACAGGGGAGGAGTACGAGCAGTACTTC

D: TRBD2
J: TRBJ2-3
V: TRBV14
size: once
CDR3: CASSALGLAGSTDTQYF
DNA: TGTGCCAGCAGCGCATTGGGGCTAGCGGGGAGCACAGATACGCAGTATTTT

D: TRBD1
J: TRBJ1-1
V: TRBV20-1
size: many
CDR3: CSAREYRDRATEAFF
DNA: TGCAGTGCTAGAGAATACCGGGACAGGGCCACTGAAGCTTTCTTT

D: -
J: TRBJ1-5
V: TRBV11-2
size: many
CDR3: CASSLGSGAGQPQHF
DNA: TGTGCCAGCAGCTTAGGAAGCGGGGCGGGTCAGCCCCAGCATTTT

D: -
J: TRBJ2-1
V: TRBV30
size: many
CDR3: CAWSSSYNEQFF
DNA: TGTGCCTGGAGCAGCTCCTACAATGAGCAGTTCTTC

D: TRBD2
J: TRBJ2-3
V: TRBV2
size: many
CDR3: CASRATSGGTDTQYF
DNA: TGTGCCAGCAGGGCGACTAGCGGAGGCACAGATACGCAGTATTTT

D: -
J: TRBJ2-5
V: TRBV7-3
size: many
CDR3: CASSVGAGVGTQYF
DNA: TGTGCCAGCAGCGTAGGGGCGGGCGTAGGGACCCAGTACTTC

D: -
J: TRBJ1-4
V: TRBV6-1
size: few
CDR3: CASSLRSSTNEKLFF
DNA: TGTGCCAGCAGTCTTCGGTCTTCAACTAATGAAAAACTGTTTTTT

D: TRBD2
J: TRBJ2-1
V: TRBV30
size: many
CDR3: CALGSGGTYNEQFF
DNA: TGTGCCCTAGGTAGCGGGGGAACCTACAATGAGCAGTTCTTC

D: -
J: TRBJ2-7
V: TRBV27
size: few
CDR3: CASSVQNRELVEQYF
DNA: TGTGCCAGCAGTGTACAAAACAGGGAGTTGGTCGAGCAGTACTTC

D: -
J: TRBJ2-4
V: TRBV6-5
size: -
CDR3: CASSYSRLDFSIQYF
DNA: TGTGCCAGCAGTTACTCTCGTTTGGATTTTAGCATTCAGTACTTC

D: -
J: TRBJ2-3
V: TRBV7-3
size: -
CDR3: CASSLQHSTDTQYF
DNA: TGTGCCAGCAGCTTACAGCACTCCACAGATACGCAGTATTTT

D: TRBD1
J: TRBJ2-5
V: TRBV5-1
size: many
CDR3: CASGTGATQETQYF
DNA: TGCGCCAGCGGGACAGGGGCCACCCAAGAGACCCAGTACTTC

D: -
J: TRBJ2-1
V: TRBV6-2/TRBV6-3
size: many
CDR3: CASSYSFQAYEQFF
DNA: TGTGCCAGCAGTTACTCGTTTCAAGCATATGAGCAGTTCTTC

D: -
J: TRBJ2-5
V: TRBV20-1
size: -
CDR3: CSARDPGWAETQYF
DNA: TGCAGTGCTAGAGATCCTGGGTGGGCGGAGACCCAGTACTTC

D: -
J: TRBJ1-1
V: TRBV27
size: many
CDR3: CASSLIGVSTEAFF
DNA: TGTGCCAGCAGTTTAATAGGGGTAAGCACTGAAGCTTTCTTT

D: -
J: TRBJ2-3
V: TRBV5-5
size: many
CDR3: CASRGWGSSDTQYF
DNA: TGTGCCAGCAGGGGATGGGGGAGTTCGGATACGCAGTATTTT

D: -
J: TRBJ1-4
V: TRBV12-3/TRBV12-4
size: many
CDR3: CASSRRGANEKLFF
DNA: TGTGCCAGCAGTCGCCGGGGGGCTAATGAAAAACTGTTTTTT

D: TRBD1
J: TRBJ2-3
V: TRBV3-1
size: many
CDR3: CASSQGGQGVTQYF
DNA: TGTGCCAGCAGCCAAGGTGGGCAGGGGGTCACGCAGTATTTT

D: TRBD2
J: TRBJ2-2
V: TRBV7-8
size: -
CDR3: CASRAGAGELFF
DNA: TGTGCCAGCAGGGCGGGGGCCGGGGAGCTGTTTTTT

D: TRBD1
J: TRBJ1-5
V: TRBV6-5
size: few
CDR3: CASSWDRAPNQPQHF
DNA: TGTGCCAGCAGTTGGGACAGGGCCCCCAATCAGCCCCAGCATTTT

D: -
J: TRBJ1-4
V: TRBV3-1
size: few
CDR3: CASSQKDGGRTNEKLFF
DNA: TGTGCCAGCAGCCAAAAGGATGGTGGGCGAACTAATGAAAAACTGTTTTTT

D: TRBD1
J: TRBJ1-5
V: TRBV10-3
size: many
CDR3: CAISGTGTGGNSNQPQHF
DNA: TGTGCCATCAGTGGAACCGGGACAGGGGGCAATAGCAATCAGCCCCAGCATTTT

D: TRBD1
J: TRBJ2-6
V: TRBV29-1
size: many
CDR3: CSVAGTGSRNSGANVLTF
DNA: TGCAGCGTCGCCGGGACAGGGTCACGGAACTCTGGGGCCAACGTCCTGACTTTC

D: TRBD2
J: TRBJ2-1
V: TRBV2
size: many
CDR3: CASGVPTSGDYNEQFF
DNA: TGTGCCAGCGGCGTACCGACTAGCGGGGACTACAATGAGCAGTTCTTC

D: -
J: TRBJ1-1
V: TRBV5-1
size: -
CDR3: CASSLASDDLKAFF
DNA: TGCGCCAGCAGCTTGGCCAGTGACGATTTGAAGGCTTTCTTT

D: -
J: TRBJ2-7
V: TRBV20-1
size: few
CDR3: CSASGLVGYEQYF
DNA: TGCAGTGCTAGCGGCCTGGTGGGGTACGAGCAGTACTTC

D: -
J: TRBJ2-2
V: TRBV5-1
size: few
CDR3: CASSLVPGDENTGELFF
DNA: TGCGCCAGCAGCTTGGTTCCAGGGGACGAGAACACCGGGGAGCTGTTTTTT

D: TRBD1
J: TRBJ2-2
V: TRBV6-1
size: many
CDR3: CASSALRDRQNTGELFF
DNA: TGTGCCAGCAGTGCCCTAAGGGACAGACAGAACACCGGGGAGCTGTTTTTT

D: -
J: TRBJ2-5
V: TRBV6-5
size: many
CDR3: CASSYSLAQETQYF
DNA: TGTGCCAGCAGTTACTCACTAGCCCAAGAGACCCAGTACTTC

D: -
J: TRBJ1-1
V: TRBV3-1
size: many
CDR3: CASSQQVMNTEAFF
DNA: TGTGCCAGCAGCCAACAGGTAATGAACACTGAAGCTTTCTTT

D: -
J: TRBJ1-6
V: TRBV12-3/TRBV12-4
size: many
CDR3: CASSRATGLNSPLHF
DNA: TGTGCCAGCAGTAGGGCGACAGGCCTTAATTCACCCCTCCACTTT

D: -
J: TRBJ1-2
V: TRBV24-1
size: many
CDR3: CATSGGLGNYGYTF
DNA: TGTGCCACCAGTGGGGGCCTCGGGAACTATGGCTACACCTTC

D: -
J: TRBJ1-4
V: TRBV2
size: many
CDR3: CASKSAATNEKLFF
DNA: TGTGCCAGCAAGAGTGCAGCAACTAATGAAAAACTGTTTTTT

D: -
J: TRBJ2-5
V: TRBV28
size: many
CDR3: CASSTGQLVGETQYF
DNA: TGTGCCAGCAGTACGGGACAATTGGTCGGCGAGACCCAGTACTTC

D: TRBD2
J: TRBJ2-7
V: TRBV12-3/TRBV12-4
size: -
CDR3: CASSLSPSGYSYEQYF
DNA: TGTGCCAGCAGTTTATCCCCTAGCGGGTACTCCTACGAGCAGTACTTC

D: TRBD2
J: TRBJ2-5
V: TRBV2
size: many
CDR3: CASRKRTSGNRQETQYF
DNA: TGTGCCAGCAGGAAGAGGACTAGCGGGAACCGCCAAGAGACCCAGTACTTC

D: -
J: TRBJ2-1
V: TRBV29-1
size: -
CDR3: CSVESSYNEQFF
DNA: TGCAGCGTTGAAAGCTCCTACAATGAGCAGTTCTTC

D: TRBD1
J: TRBJ2-7
V: TRBV29-1
size: -
CDR3: CSARTGGALRGTYEQYF
DNA: TGCAGCGCACGGACAGGGGGTGCCTTAAGGGGAACCTACGAGCAGTACTTC

D: TRBD1
J: TRBJ1-1
V: TRBV4-1
size: few
CDR3: CASSQEGTGGTEAFF
DNA: TGCGCCAGCAGCCAAGAGGGGACAGGAGGCACTGAAGCTTTCTTT

D: TRBD2
J: TRBJ2-1
V: TRBV15
size: -
CDR3: CATSLAGYNEQFF
DNA: TGTGCCACCAGCTTAGCGGGCTACAATGAGCAGTTCTTC

D: TRBD2
J: TRBJ2-1
V: TRBV19
size: -
CDR3: CASSIPAGGRNEQFF
DNA: TGTGCCAGTAGTATCCCAGCGGGAGGTAGAAATGAGCAGTTCTTC

D: TRBD2
J: TRBJ2-1
V: TRBV12-3/TRBV12-4
size: many
CDR3: CASTLGGGPGNEQFF
DNA: TGTGCCAGCACCCTTGGGGGAGGGCCGGGGAATGAGCAGTTCTTC

D: -
J: TRBJ2-5
V: TRBV5-1
size: -
CDR3: CASSLGSETHYF
DNA: TGCGCCAGCAGCTTGGGATCGGAGACCCATTACTTC